Reported below is one TCR beta chain. TCR beta was sequenced from blood CD8+ and CD4+ T cells. These data belong to a study of CD8 T cells in Susac syndrome. After extraction with the RNeasy kit, about 0.45 to 1 ug of the RNA was reverse transcribed using random hexamers. TCRdb re-derived calls from the immunoSEQ multiplex PCR reads in MiXCR, one entry per CDR3 protein. Among 150,000 or so distinct CDR3 sequences listed, nearly 97% were seen once. The CDR3 is made up of 17 amino acids. Germline CDR1 is LGHDT and CDR2 is YNNKEL (reference sequence). J was trimmed by 9 bases and V by 6 bases; bases with no gene match: 15.

This chain uses TRBV3-1 with TRBJ2-1; TRBD2 aligns across 12 bases. The sequence came from a human donor with multiple sclerosis. The sequenced material came from CD8+ T cells from PBMCs. CDR3 residues: CASSPIIRLAGESEQFF. CDR3 sequence (DNA): TGTGCCAGCAGTCCCATCATCCGACTAGCGGGGGAGAGTGAGCAGTTCTTC.